Included here is one T cell receptor beta chain sequence, with context. The sample is drawn from a study of blood T cell repertoires in COVID-19. Study at large: From the United States, Italy and Spain came samples of acute and convalescent COVID-19. In each case, the material was cDNA or gDNA derived from T cells, B-cell-depleted T cells, or PBMCs.

Authors' processing steps: Reference gene primer amplification gave estimated nucleated cell counts. Only in-frame clones appear in the TCRdb table, and some are missing; sequencing was by immunoSEQ multiplex PCR. For V, J and clone size, that table is used; D and trimming come from the DNA. The sample includes 120,000 to 150,000 clones, 65% to 90% of them seen just once. This CDR3 region has 14 residues. From germline, CDR1 is SGHKS and CDR2 YYEKEE (reference sequence). Trimming took off 0 bases at V and 5 bases at J, with 10 bases between the two ends. Source material: peripheral blood. This clonotype was obtained from a woman in her 50s in a cohort sampled during active or convalescent COVID-19. This chain uses TRBV5-5 with TRBJ2-3, with D perhaps TRBD1 (6 bases). The CDR3 reads CASSLEQGRDTQYF. CDR3 nucleotide sequence: TGTGCCAGCAGCTTGGAACAGGGAAGAGATACGCAGTATTTT.